The present T cell receptor beta chain was sequenced within a study of radiation and T cells in renal cell carcinoma. Points from the study as a whole: In blood, top tumor clones expanded by 2 weeks, shrinking by 4.

With respect to this clone: The target antigen is unknown.

Germline V CDR1 and CDR2: SGDLS, YYNGEE. This CDR3 has 16 residues. J was trimmed by 1 base and V by 3 bases; bases with no gene match: 3. Time point in this sample: blood 4 weeks post-SBRT, at nephrectomy. Treatment denoted: 15 Gy SBRT to primary tumor, nephrectomy 4 weeks later. Nephrectomy followed 15 Gy stereotactic body radiation by 4 weeks. After SBRT, blood was collected at 2 and 4 weeks, plus baseline. Clones were read by immunoSEQ multiplex PCR, and TCRdb kept only the in-frame ones, dropping some. The data contain about 73,000 clones, over 65% of them seen just once; the ten biggest clones take up approximately 2.3%.

V and J are TRBV9 and TRBJ2-3; 12 nucleotides agree with TRBD2. The sequenced sample was blood, obtained from a patient whose treatment included radiotherapy and nephrectomy. This receptor was taken from an older woman with renal cell carcinoma. The CDR3 DNA sequence: TGTGCCAGCAGCGGCGGACTAGCGGGACGCACAGATACGCAGTATTTT. As protein: CASSGGLAGRTDTQYF.